The rows below give T cell receptor beta chains drawn from one sample of a study of siplizumab effects on memory and regulatory T cells. The assay was immunoSEQ multiplex PCR, and TCRdb's table has in-frame clones only and misses some. The sample yields approximately 120,000 clones, about 92% seen once. Specimen: Tregs sorted from blood. The receptors derive from a human donor in good health. CDR3s include the opening cysteine and the closing phenylalanine or tryptophan. The order of the fields is clone size, V gene, D gene, J gene, CDR3 protein, CDR3 DNA. A D gene is named only where the DNA matches it firmly. Size is stated for part of the rows, as once, few or many counts, or as a class when the clone is expanded.

-,TRBV5-1,-,TRBJ2-1,CASSPKTRMDYNEQFF,TGCGCCAGCAGCCCCAAGACTAGGATGGACTACAATGAGCAGTTCTTC
-,TRBV5-1,-,TRBJ1-1,CASSLAAYTEAFF,TGCGCCAGCAGCTTAGCTGCATACACTGAAGCTTTCTTT
-,TRBV29-1,-,TRBJ2-7,CSVDFGGGSYEQYF,TGCAGCGTTGATTTCGGGGGCGGCTCCTACGAGCAGTACTTC
-,TRBV30,TRBD1,TRBJ2-7,CAWGTGNEQYF,TGTGCCTGGGGGACAGGGAACGAGCAGTACTTC
-,TRBV27,-,TRBJ2-7,CASSPARLGGRGEQYF,TGTGCCAGCAGTCCCGCGCGTTTAGGGGGTCGTGGCGAGCAGTACTTC
-,TRBV7-2,TRBD2,TRBJ2-2,CASRPGLAITGELFF,TGTGCCAGCAGACCCGGACTAGCGATTACCGGGGAGCTGTTTTTT
-,TRBV5-6,-,TRBJ2-7,CASSQSIRNYEQYF,TGTGCCAGCAGCCAATCCATCAGAAACTACGAGCAGTACTTC
-,TRBV5-4,TRBD2,TRBJ2-1,CASSPRSGSSPPEQFF,TGTGCCAGCAGCCCCCGAAGCGGGAGCTCCCCCCCTGAGCAGTTCTTC
-,TRBV7-2,-,TRBJ1-2,CASSLGVGRGYGYTF,TGTGCCAGCAGCTTAGGTGTAGGGAGGGGCTATGGCTACACCTTC
-,TRBV6-1,TRBD2,TRBJ2-3,CASSAPGLAGTQYF,TGTGCCAGCAGTGCCCCGGGACTAGCGGGAACGCAGTATTTT
once,TRBV29-1,TRBD2,TRBJ2-2,CSAGTSGNTGELFF,TGCAGCGCCGGGACTAGCGGGAACACCGGGGAGCTGTTTTTT
-,TRBV7-2,TRBD1,TRBJ1-5,CASSFGTGRNQPQHF,TGTGCCAGCAGCTTTGGGACAGGGCGCAATCAGCCCCAGCATTTT
-,TRBV2,TRBD2,TRBJ2-1,CASKLAGDVNEQFF,TGTGCCAGCAAGTTAGCGGGAGACGTCAATGAGCAGTTCTTC
few,TRBV30,-,TRBJ1-1,CAWAPGLRMNTEAFF,TGTGCCTGGGCTCCCGGACTTCGCATGAACACTGAAGCTTTCTTT
-,TRBV18,TRBD1,TRBJ1-2,CVSSPGQETYGYTF,TGTGTCAGCTCACCAGGACAGGAGACCTATGGCTACACCTTC
once,TRBV7-9,TRBD1,TRBJ1-2,CASSEGTALGYGYTF,TGTGCCAGCAGCGAAGGGACAGCTCTCGGCTATGGCTACACCTTC
once,TRBV2,TRBD2,TRBJ2-7,CASREGLAGVEQYF,TGTGCCAGCCGGGAGGGACTAGCGGGAGTCGAGCAGTACTTC
-,TRBV6-6,-,TRBJ1-1,CASSYGVGTEAFF,TGTGCCAGCAGTTATGGGGTAGGCACTGAAGCTTTCTTT
-,TRBV5-1,TRBD1,TRBJ2-3,CASSLQGAPSRGADTQYF,TGCGCCAGCAGCTTACAGGGGGCTCCTTCCCGGGGGGCAGATACGCAGTATTTT
-,TRBV18,-,TRBJ2-6,CASSPVDQAGANVLTF,TGTGCCAGCTCACCGGTTGATCAAGCTGGGGCCAACGTCCTGACTTTC